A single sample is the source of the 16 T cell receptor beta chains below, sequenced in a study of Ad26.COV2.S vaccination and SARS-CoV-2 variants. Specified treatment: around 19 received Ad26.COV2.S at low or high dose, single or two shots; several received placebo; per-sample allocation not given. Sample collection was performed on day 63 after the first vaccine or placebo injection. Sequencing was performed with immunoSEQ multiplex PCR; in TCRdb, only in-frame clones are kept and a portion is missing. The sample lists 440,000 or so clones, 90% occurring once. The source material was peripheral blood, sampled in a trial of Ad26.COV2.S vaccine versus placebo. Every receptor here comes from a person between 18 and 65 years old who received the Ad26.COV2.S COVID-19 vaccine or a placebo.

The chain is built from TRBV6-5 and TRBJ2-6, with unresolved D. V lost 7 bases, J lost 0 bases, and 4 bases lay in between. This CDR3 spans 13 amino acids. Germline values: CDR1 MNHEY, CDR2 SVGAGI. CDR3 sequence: CASKPSGANVLTF. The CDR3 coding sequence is TGTGCCAGCAAGCCCTCTGGGGCCAACGTCCTGACTTTC.

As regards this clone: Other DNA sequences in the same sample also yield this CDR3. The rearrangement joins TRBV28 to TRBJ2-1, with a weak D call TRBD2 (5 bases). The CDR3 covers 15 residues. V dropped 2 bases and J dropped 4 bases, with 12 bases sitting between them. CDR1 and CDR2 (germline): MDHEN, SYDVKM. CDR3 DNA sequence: TGTGCCAGCAGTTTAAGCGGTTCCTCTTACAATGAGCAGTTCTTC. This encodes CASSLSGSSYNEQFF.

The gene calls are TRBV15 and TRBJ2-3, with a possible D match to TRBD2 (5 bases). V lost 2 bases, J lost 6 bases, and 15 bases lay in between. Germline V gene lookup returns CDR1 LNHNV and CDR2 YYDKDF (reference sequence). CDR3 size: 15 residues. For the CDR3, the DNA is TGTGCCACCAGCAGATCCGCCGTAGCGCGGGATACGCAGTATTTT. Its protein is CATSRSAVARDTQYF.

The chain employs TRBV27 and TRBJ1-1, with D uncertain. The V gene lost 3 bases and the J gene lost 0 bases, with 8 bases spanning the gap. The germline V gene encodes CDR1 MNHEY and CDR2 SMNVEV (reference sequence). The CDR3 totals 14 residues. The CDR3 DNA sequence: TGTGCCAGCAGTTTTATCCCTTTGAACACTGAAGCTTTCTTT. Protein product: CASSFIPLNTEAFF.

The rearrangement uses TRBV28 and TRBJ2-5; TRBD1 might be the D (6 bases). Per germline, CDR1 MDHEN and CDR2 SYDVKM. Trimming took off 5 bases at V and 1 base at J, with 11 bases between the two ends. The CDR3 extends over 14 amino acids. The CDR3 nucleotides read TGTGCCAGCAGTACTACAGGGACCCAAGAGACCCAGTACTTC. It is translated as CASSTTGTQETQYF. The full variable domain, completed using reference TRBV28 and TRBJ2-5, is DVKVTQSSRYLVKRTGEKVFLECVQDMDHENMFWYRQDPGLGLRLIYFSYDVKMKEKGDIPEGYSVSREKKERFSLILESASTNQTSMYLCASSTTGTQETQYFGPGTRLLVL.

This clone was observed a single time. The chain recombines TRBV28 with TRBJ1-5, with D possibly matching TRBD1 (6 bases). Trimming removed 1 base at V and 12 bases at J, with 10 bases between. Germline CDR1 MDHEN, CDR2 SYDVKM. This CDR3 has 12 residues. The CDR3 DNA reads TGTGCCAGCAGTTTATTGTGGGGGCACCAGCATTTT. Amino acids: CASSLLWGHQHF.

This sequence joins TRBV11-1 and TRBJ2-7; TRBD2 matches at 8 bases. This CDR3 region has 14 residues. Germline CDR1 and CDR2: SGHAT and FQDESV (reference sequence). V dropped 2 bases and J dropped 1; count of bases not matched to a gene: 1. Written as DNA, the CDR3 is TGTGCCAGCAGCTTACGCGGGAGGTCCTACGAGCAGTACTTC. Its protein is CASSLRGRSYEQYF.

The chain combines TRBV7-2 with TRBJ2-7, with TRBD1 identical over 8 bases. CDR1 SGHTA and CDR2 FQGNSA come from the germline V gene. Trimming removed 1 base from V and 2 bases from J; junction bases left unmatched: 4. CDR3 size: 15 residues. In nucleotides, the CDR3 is TGTGCCAGCAGCTTAGTCTCAGGGGGCCCCTACGAGCAGTACTTC. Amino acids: CASSLVSGGPYEQYF.

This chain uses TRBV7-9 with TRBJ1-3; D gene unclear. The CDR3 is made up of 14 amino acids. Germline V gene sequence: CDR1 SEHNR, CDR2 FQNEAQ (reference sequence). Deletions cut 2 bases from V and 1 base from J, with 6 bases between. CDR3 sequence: CASSLSQSGNTIYF. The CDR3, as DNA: TGTGCCAGCAGCTTAAGCCAATCTGGAAACACCATATATTTT.

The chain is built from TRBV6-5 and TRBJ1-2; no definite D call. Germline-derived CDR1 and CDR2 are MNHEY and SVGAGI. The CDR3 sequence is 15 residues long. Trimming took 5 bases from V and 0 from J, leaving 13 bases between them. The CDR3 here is CASSRGAGANYGYTF. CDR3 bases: TGTGCCAGCAGTAGAGGAGCGGGAGCTAACTATGGCTACACCTTC.

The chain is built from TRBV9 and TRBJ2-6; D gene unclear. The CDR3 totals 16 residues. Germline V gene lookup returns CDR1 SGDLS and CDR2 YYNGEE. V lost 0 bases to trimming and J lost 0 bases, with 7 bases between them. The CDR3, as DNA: TGTGCCAGCAGCGTAGTCCGGCCCTCTGGGGCCAACGTCCTGACTTTC. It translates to CASSVVRPSGANVLTF.

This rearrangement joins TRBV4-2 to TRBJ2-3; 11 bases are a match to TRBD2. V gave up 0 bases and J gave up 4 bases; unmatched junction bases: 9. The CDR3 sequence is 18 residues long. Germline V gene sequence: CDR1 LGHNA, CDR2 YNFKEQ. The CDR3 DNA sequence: TGTGCCAGCAGCCAAGATGGCCTAGCGGGAGGAGCGGCAGATACGCAGTATTTT. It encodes CASSQDGLAGGAADTQYF.

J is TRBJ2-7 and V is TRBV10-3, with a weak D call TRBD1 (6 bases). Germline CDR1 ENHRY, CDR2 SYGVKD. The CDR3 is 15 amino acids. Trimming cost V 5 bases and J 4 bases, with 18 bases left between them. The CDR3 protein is CAISLQLGQKYEQYF. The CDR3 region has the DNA TGTGCCATCAGTCTCCAATTGGGACAAAAGTACGAGCAGTACTTC.

CDR3 residues: CASSLGASGANVLTF. The CDR3 DNA is TGTGCCAGCAGCTTGGGTGCCTCTGGGGCCAACGTCCTGACTTTC. V and J are TRBV7-9 and TRBJ2-6; D is ambiguous. With 3 bases removed from V and 0 bases from J, the gap between germline ends came to 6 bases. Per germline, CDR1 SEHNR and CDR2 FQNEAQ (reference sequence). The CDR3 sequence is 15 residues long. Full variable domain (remainder filled in from reference TRBV7-9 and TRBJ2-6): DTGVSQNPRHKITKRGQNVTFRCDPISEHNRLYWYRQTLGQGPEFLTYFQNEAQLEKSRLLSDRFSAERPKGSFSTLEIQRTEQGDSAMYLCASSLGASGANVLTFGAGSRLTVL.

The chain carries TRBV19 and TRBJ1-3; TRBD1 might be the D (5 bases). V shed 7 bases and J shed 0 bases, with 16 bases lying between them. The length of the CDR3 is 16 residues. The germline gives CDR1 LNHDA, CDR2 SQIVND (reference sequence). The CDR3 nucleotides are TGTGCCAGTACCCGAAGGGACGGAAGCTCTGGAAACACCATATATTTT. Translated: CASTRRDGSSGNTIYF.

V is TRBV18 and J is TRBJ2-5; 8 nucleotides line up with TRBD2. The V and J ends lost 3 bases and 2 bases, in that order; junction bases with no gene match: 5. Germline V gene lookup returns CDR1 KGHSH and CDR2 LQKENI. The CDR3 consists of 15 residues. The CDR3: CASSPALAGQETQYF. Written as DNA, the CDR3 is TGTGCCAGCTCACCGGCTCTAGCGGGTCAAGAGACCCAGTACTTC.